The clone carrying this TCR beta chain has ten or more counts. The V and J ends lost 0 bases and 5 bases, in that order; junction bases with no gene match: 11. This CDR3 region has 18 residues. Germline V lookup: CDR1 SGHTS, CDR2 YDEGEE. The data are from a study of CDR3 diversity in severe acne. TCRdb passed the PCR reads through MiXCR, listing each CDR3 protein once. The table has about 90,000 distinct CDR3 sequences, around half seen once. The origin of this receptor is a male donor in good health, serving as a control. This sequence joins TRBV5-8 and TRBJ2-2; the match to TRBD2 covers 9 bases. Sequencing input: blood. CDR3: CASSLGGTGTSQTGELFF. CDR3 nucleotide sequence: TGTGCCAGCAGCTTGGGGGGGACCGGGACTAGCCAAACCGGGGAGCTGTTTTTT.